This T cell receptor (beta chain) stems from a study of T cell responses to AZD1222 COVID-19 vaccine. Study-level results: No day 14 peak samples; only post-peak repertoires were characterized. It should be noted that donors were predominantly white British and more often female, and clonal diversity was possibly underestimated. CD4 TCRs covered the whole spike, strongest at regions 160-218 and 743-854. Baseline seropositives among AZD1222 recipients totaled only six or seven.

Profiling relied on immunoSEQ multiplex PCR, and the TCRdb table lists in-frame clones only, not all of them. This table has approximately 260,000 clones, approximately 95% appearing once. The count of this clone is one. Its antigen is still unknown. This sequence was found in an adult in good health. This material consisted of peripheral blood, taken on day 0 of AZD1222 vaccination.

CDR3 DNA sequence: TGTGCCATCAGTGAGACTAACCAAGAGACCCAGTACTTC. Its translation is CAISETNQETQYF. The chain couples TRBV10-3 to TRBJ2-5; unclear D gene. Between the trimmed V and J ends, which lost 2 bases and 0 bases, there was a span of 4 bases. The CDR3 sequence is 13 residues long. Germline V gives CDR1 ENHRY, CDR2 SYGVKD.